A selection of T cell receptor beta chains follows, all from one sample in a study of T cell repertoires in cytomegalovirus infection. Which antigens these TCRs recognize remains unknown. TCRdb re-analysed the reads in MiXCR, keeping a single row per CDR3 protein. This table holds roughly 310,000 distinct CDR3 sequences, about 29% found once. The sample consisted of cultured PBMCs, taken from culture after CMV antigen stimulation. Every receptor here comes from a human donor in good health (CMV status not recorded). Some clones in this sample may be carry-over from other donors' samples. Both conserved end residues are part of each CDR3. D genes are given only for firm matches. Size values are once, few and many counts, or a class for expanded clones, and some rows have none.

clone size: NA; J gene: TRBJ2-5; D gene: NA; V gene: TRBV29-1; CDR3 protein: CSGGRGVGETQYF; CDR3 DNA: TGCAGCGGAGGGAGGGGGGTCGGAGAGACCCAGTACTTC
clone size: NA; J gene: TRBJ2-1; D gene: NA; V gene: TRBV30; CDR3 protein: CAWSVLDYNEQFF; CDR3 DNA: TGTGCCTGGAGTGTTCTAGACTACAATGAGCAGTTCTTC
clone size: NA; J gene: TRBJ1-1; D gene: TRBD1; V gene: TRBV7-6; CDR3 protein: CASNGQVLNTEAFF; CDR3 DNA: TGTGCCAGCAATGGACAGGTCCTGAACACTGAAGCTTTCTTT
clone size: few; J gene: TRBJ2-5; D gene: TRBD2; V gene: TRBV20-1; CDR3 protein: CSAREGLAGGKETQYF; CDR3 DNA: TGCAGTGCTAGAGAAGGACTAGCGGGAGGGAAAGAGACCCAGTACTTC
clone size: NA; J gene: TRBJ2-1; D gene: NA; V gene: TRBV10-3; CDR3 protein: CAISETITGNTYNEQFF; CDR3 DNA: TGTGCCATCAGTGAGACTATAACAGGGAACACCTACAATGAGCAGTTCTTC
clone size: few; J gene: TRBJ1-1; D gene: TRBD1; V gene: TRBV29-1; CDR3 protein: CSAVDSTGKPEAFF; CDR3 DNA: TGCAGCGCTGTGGATTCGACAGGGAAGCCTGAAGCTTTCTTT
clone size: NA; J gene: TRBJ1-6; D gene: NA; V gene: TRBV20-1; CDR3 protein: CSAGGGDSPLHF; CDR3 DNA: TGCAGTGCTGGGGGAGGCGATTCACCCCTCCACTTT
clone size: NA; J gene: TRBJ2-2; D gene: TRBD1; V gene: TRBV10-3; CDR3 protein: CAISLVRQGTTGELFF; CDR3 DNA: TGTGCCATCAGTTTAGTTAGACAGGGGACCACCGGGGAGCTGTTTTTT
clone size: few; J gene: TRBJ2-7; D gene: TRBD2; V gene: TRBV12-3/TRBV12-4; CDR3 protein: CASRSGGASYEQYF; CDR3 DNA: TGTGCCAGCAGAAGCGGGGGGGCTTCCTACGAGCAGTACTTC
clone size: NA; J gene: TRBJ1-1; D gene: TRBD1; V gene: TRBV27; CDR3 protein: CASTSGETGGMNTEAFF; CDR3 DNA: TGTGCCAGCACTTCGGGGGAGACAGGGGGTATGAACACTGAAGCTTTCTTT
clone size: few; J gene: TRBJ1-5; D gene: NA; V gene: TRBV15; CDR3 protein: CATSRVYRERSNQPQHF; CDR3 DNA: TGTGCCACCAGCAGAGTCTACAGGGAGAGGAGCAATCAGCCCCAGCATTTT
clone size: NA; J gene: TRBJ1-1; D gene: NA; V gene: TRBV10-3; CDR3 protein: CAISERVAEAFF; CDR3 DNA: TGTGCCATCAGTGAGCGGGTAGCTGAAGCTTTCTTT
clone size: many; J gene: TRBJ2-3; D gene: NA; V gene: TRBV7-2; CDR3 protein: CASSLAGRGTDTQYF; CDR3 DNA: TGTGCCAGCAGCTTAGCCGGAAGGGGCACAGATACGCAGTATTTT
clone size: NA; J gene: TRBJ2-7; D gene: TRBD2; V gene: TRBV18; CDR3 protein: CASSPWGGESYEQYF; CDR3 DNA: TGTGCCAGCTCACCCTGGGGGGGGGAATCCTACGAGCAGTACTTC
clone size: NA; J gene: TRBJ1-2; D gene: NA; V gene: TRBV7-3; CDR3 protein: CASSQGLTGREGYTF; CDR3 DNA: TGTGCCAGCAGCCAGGGTCTCACGGGAAGAGAAGGCTACACCTTC
clone size: few; J gene: TRBJ1-1; D gene: NA; V gene: TRBV6-1; CDR3 protein: CASTIDGLNTEAFF; CDR3 DNA: TGTGCCAGCACTATAGACGGGTTGAACACTGAAGCTTTCTTT
clone size: few; J gene: TRBJ1-2; D gene: NA; V gene: TRBV7-6; CDR3 protein: CASSQGQSGYTF; CDR3 DNA: TGTGCCAGCAGCCAAGGACAGTCTGGCTACACCTTC
clone size: many; J gene: TRBJ2-5; D gene: TRBD2; V gene: TRBV6-1; CDR3 protein: CASSQGLAGSQETQYF; CDR3 DNA: TGTGCCAGCAGTCAGGGACTAGCGGGGTCTCAAGAGACCCAGTACTTC
clone size: NA; J gene: TRBJ1-3; D gene: NA; V gene: TRBV4-1; CDR3 protein: CASSQVGRGRGNTIYF; CDR3 DNA: TGCGCCAGCAGCCAAGTTGGCAGAGGTAGAGGAAACACCATATATTTT
clone size: few; J gene: TRBJ2-3; D gene: NA; V gene: TRBV27; CDR3 protein: CASSSSGPVGTDTQYF; CDR3 DNA: TGTGCCAGCAGTTCCTCGGGCCCCGTTGGGACAGATACGCAGTATTTT
clone size: NA; J gene: TRBJ1-5; D gene: NA; V gene: TRBV12-3/TRBV12-4; CDR3 protein: CASSFFGGNQPQHF; CDR3 DNA: TGTGCCAGCAGTTTCTTTGGCGGCAATCAGCCCCAGCATTTT
clone size: NA; J gene: TRBJ1-2; D gene: NA; V gene: TRBV20-1; CDR3 protein: CSASRGYTF; CDR3 DNA: TGCAGTGCTAGTCGGGGCTACACCTTC
clone size: few; J gene: TRBJ1-1; D gene: NA; V gene: TRBV6-5; CDR3 protein: CASSSPETGPSAFF; CDR3 DNA: TGTGCCAGCAGTTCCCCCGAGACTGGTCCATCCGCTTTCTTT